The 22 T cell receptor beta chains presented below share a single source sample, sequenced in a study of early T cells in non-severe SARS-CoV-2 infection (dated by TCRdb to the early 2020s). The receptor library was made with 5' RACE. Sequencing instrument: NextSeq 500. The raw public reads went through TCRdb reprocessing: fastp at Q25, MiXCR clone calling, in-frame beta chains kept. Entries are consolidated by CDR3 protein sequence, retaining the most common genes and DNA. For this sample the table gives 64,000 or so distinct CDR3 sequences, of which about 11% were detected only once. Of the sample, about 2.8% is held by the ten largest clones. The sample was whole blood, taken at baseline. The receptors come from an adult who was a healthcare worker with PCR-confirmed SARS-CoV-2 infection or an uninfected control (not recorded which).

This clonotype was recorded a few times. J is TRBJ2-4 and V is TRBV6-2 or TRBV6-3, with D perhaps matching TRBD2 (7 bases). This CDR3 contains 14 residues. The germline gives CDR1 MNHEY, CDR2 SVGEGT. V was pared by 7 bases and J by 1 base, with 11 bases between. This CDR3 is CASMAGAAKNIQYF. The CDR3, as DNA: TGTGCCAGCATGGCGGGGGCGGCCAAAAACATTCAGTACTTC.

This clonotype was observed a handful of times. Germline is not matched at one junction end, which may reflect a read error. The V and J genes are TRBV19 and TRBJ1-1; the D gene is possibly TRBD1 (6 bases). This CDR3 is built from 14 residues. Germline V gives CDR1 LNHDA, CDR2 SQIVND (reference sequence). Here the CDR3 reads CASRIGGVDTEAFF. CDR3 coding DNA: TGTGCCAGTAGAATAGGGGGAGTGGACACTGAAGCTTTCTTT.

This clonotype was observed a few times. The chain uses TRBV20-1 and TRBJ2-7, with D maybe TRBD1 (6 bases). V was cut by 7 bases and J by 5 bases, with 18 bases left in between. CDR3 length: 13 residues. Germline-derived CDR1 and CDR2 are DFQATT and SNEGSKA (reference sequence). In DNA, the CDR3 is TGCAGTGTCAACCAGGGGCCCAGGAACGAGCAGTACTTC. Its protein product is CSVNQGPRNEQYF.

This clonotype was observed many times. The gene calls are TRBV12-3 or TRBV12-4 and TRBJ2-3; D gene ambiguous. Trimming removed 6 bases from V and 1 base from J, with 11 bases in between. This CDR3 has 14 residues. The CDR3 sequence: CASSFPRRTDTQYF. CDR3 DNA sequence: TGTGCCAGCAGCTTTCCTCGACGCACAGATACGCAGTATTTT.

A few counts support this clonotype. The chain couples TRBV30 to TRBJ2-5; D remains unclear. Trimming took 3 bases from V and 4 from J, leaving 9 bases between them. CDR1 is GTSNPN and CDR2 is SVGIG in the germline V gene (reference sequence). This CDR3 contains 12 residues. CDR3 sequence (DNA): TGTGCCTGGAGGGGCGACCGAGAGACCCAGTACTTC. Translating gives CAWRGDRETQYF.

The sample holds many counts of this clonotype. V is TRBV12-3 or TRBV12-4 and J is TRBJ2-7; 7 bases line up with TRBD2. This CDR3 comprises 13 residues. V lost 5 bases to trimming and J lost 2 bases; unmatched junction nucleotides: 3. The CDR3 protein is CASSALAAYEQYF. CDR3 nucleotide sequence: TGTGCCAGCAGTGCTCTAGCGGCCTACGAGCAGTACTTC.

Ten or more counts support this clonotype. The J gene is TRBJ2-3, the V gene TRBV5-6, with TRBD2 matching over 10 bases. Trimming cost V 0 bases and J 2 bases; bases outside gene matches: 9. There are 18 residues in the CDR3. Germline V lookup: CDR1 SGHDT, CDR2 YYEEEE. CDR3 residues: CASSLVSGGPTYTDTQYF. The CDR3, as DNA: TGTGCCAGCAGCTTGGTTAGCGGGGGGCCGACATACACAGATACGCAGTATTTT.

The chain uses TRBV4-1 and TRBJ2-1; D is undetermined. V lost 1 base to trimming and J lost 0 bases, with 7 bases between them. The CDR3 runs 15 residues. Germline CDR1 and CDR2: MGHRA and YSYEKL. This CDR3 is CASSQVRRSYNEQFF. CDR3 sequence (DNA): TGCGCCAGCAGCCAAGTCAGGCGCTCCTACAATGAGCAGTTCTTC.

This clonotype was observed a few times. V and J are TRBV3-2 and TRBJ2-5. TRBV3-2 is classified as a pseudogene. The CDR3 spans 12 residues. The chain's CDR3 is CASSQLKETQYF. CDR3 bases: TGTGCCAGCAGCCAGTTAAAAGAGACCCAGTACTTC.

The CDR3 nucleotides read TGCAGTGCTAGAAGTGTTCTGGACGAGCAGTACTTC. Translation gives CSARSVLDEQYF. The V call is TRBV20-1, the J call TRBJ2-7; D unclear. The germline gives CDR1 DFQATT, CDR2 SNEGSKA (reference sequence). V lost 2 bases, J lost 5 bases, and 10 bases lay in between. The length of the CDR3 is 12 residues.

A few counts support this clonotype. The chain is built from TRBV6-2 or TRBV6-3 and TRBJ2-7, with a weak D call TRBD2 (5 bases). Trimming left V 6 bases short and J 7 bases short, with 16 bases between. Germline CDR1 is MNHEY and CDR2 is SVGEGT. This CDR3 is 13 amino acids long. In DNA form, the CDR3 reads TGTGCCAGCAGACACAGAAAAGGCGGGGAGCAGTACTTC. It specifies CASRHRKGGEQYF.

This clonotype came up a few times. J is TRBJ2-1 and V is TRBV12-3 or TRBV12-4, with 7 bases fitting TRBD2. CDR3 size: 15 residues. J lost 2 bases, V lost 4 bases, and 5 bases had no gene match. This CDR3 reads CASSSGGSPYNEQFF. The CDR3, as DNA: TGTGCCAGCAGTTCCGGGGGGTCCCCCTACAATGAGCAGTTCTTC.

The chain employs TRBV9 and TRBJ2-4; 7 nucleotides line up with TRBD1. J was trimmed by 6 bases and V by 0 bases; bases with no gene match: 0. This CDR3 region has 13 residues. The germline V gene encodes CDR1 SGDLS and CDR2 YYNGEE. CDR3 loop: CASSVDRGNIQYF. DNA for the CDR3: TGTGCCAGCAGCGTAGACAGGGGAAACATTCAGTACTTC.

The rearrangement joins TRBV10-3 to TRBJ1-1, with D maybe TRBD1 (6 bases). V lost 4 bases to trimming and J lost 2 bases, with 8 bases between them. Germline CDR1 and CDR2: ENHRY and SYGVKD. The CDR3 spans 13 residues. The CDR3 protein is CAISGQENTEAFF. The DNA for the CDR3 is TGTGCCATCAGTGGACAGGAAAACACTGAAGCTTTCTTT.

Comment on this clonotype: It may be a read error: a sequence one base away is much more abundant. The V call is TRBV20-1, the J call TRBJ2-7; a weak D match, TRBD2 (5 bases). Germline CDR1 is DFQATT and CDR2 is SNEGSKA (reference sequence). CDR3 length equals 12 residues. The V end was cut by 7 bases, the J end by 10 bases, with 20 bases between. Written as DNA, the CDR3 is TGCAGTGGCCCGACTACCTCACTGGAACAGTACTTC. As protein: CSGPTTSLEQYF.

This clonotype was seen ten or more times. V and J are TRBV12-3 or TRBV12-4 and TRBJ2-1; 8 bases fit TRBD2. The J segment lost 4 bases and the V segment lost 5 bases, leaving 10 bases of the junction unmatched. The CDR3 is made up of 16 amino acids. CDR3 in DNA: TGTGCCAGCAGTCCGCGAATTAGCGGGGTGTACAATGAGCAGTTCTTC. Translating gives CASSPRISGVYNEQFF.

In this sample, this clonotype turned up many times. Mismatch with germline at one junction end may stem from a read error. The chain uses TRBV7-7 and TRBJ2-7, with no clear D. The CDR3 covers 14 residues. Germline assignment: CDR1 SSHAT and CDR2 FNYEAQ (reference sequence). This chain's CDR3 is CASSPDLLSYEQYF. The DNA of the CDR3 is TGTGCTAGCAGCCCGGATCTTTTGTCATACGAGCAGTACTTC.

The chain is built from TRBV19 and TRBJ2-1, with a weak D call TRBD1 (6 bases). Germline lookup yields CDR1 LNHDA and CDR2 SQIVND (reference sequence). The CDR3 spans 15 residues. V was cut by 5 bases and J by 2 bases, with 13 bases left in between. CDR3 in DNA: TGTGCCAGTAGTTCAAACGAGGGGGCCTACAATGAGCAGTTCTTC. Encoded protein: CASSSNEGAYNEQFF.

This sequence joins TRBV24-1 and TRBJ2-3; 11 nucleotides agree with TRBD1. The CDR3 has 14 residues. V was clipped by 9 bases and J by 4 bases; unmatched bases: 5. The germline V gene encodes CDR1 KGHDR and CDR2 SFDVKD. Here the CDR3 DNA reads TGTGCCACCGCGGACAGGGGGCGCGCAGATACGCAGTATTTT. Translation: CATADRGRADTQYF.

This clonotype was detected many times. The V call is TRBV6-5, the J call TRBJ1-6; 7 bases fit TRBD1. The germline CDR1 and CDR2 sequences are MNHEY and SVGAGI. J gave up 7 bases and V 0 bases, and 9 bases lay outside the gene matches. The CDR3 has 17 residues. The CDR3: CASSYSSGGAENSPLHF. DNA of the CDR3: TGTGCCAGCAGTTACTCGTCAGGGGGGGCCGAAAATTCACCCCTCCACTTT.

The table lists this clonotype with many counts. J is TRBJ2-1 and V is TRBV6-1; D is unclear. The germline V gene has CDR1 MNHNS and CDR2 SASEGT. This CDR3 spans 15 amino acids. Trimming left V 7 bases short and J 2 bases short, with 15 bases between. The CDR3 is CASNLQENAYNEQFF. The CDR3 region has the DNA TGTGCCAGCAATCTTCAGGAAAACGCCTACAATGAGCAGTTCTTC.

This clonotype has a handful of counts. V and J are TRBV27 and TRBJ1-1; D not certain. The CDR3 is 14 residues long. V gave up 3 bases and J gave up 8 bases, with 16 bases separating them. In germline, CDR1 is MNHEY, CDR2 SMNVEV (reference sequence). The CDR3: CASSFGPRGWEAFF. In DNA, the CDR3 is TGTGCCAGCAGTTTTGGACCCCGCGGATGGGAAGCTTTCTTT.